Here is one TCR beta chain with its context. This clonotype appeared a few times. No antigen is known for it. There are no base qualities to consult, and no much larger clone falls within one base. The library was generated by 5' RACE. Sequenced on an Illumina MiSeq. During library preparation, unique molecular identifiers were attached to individual cDNA molecules so that TCRs could be counted quantitatively and reproducibly. As for the original processing: Samples had a median of approximately 93,000 TCRs, with a range from about 20,000 to 690,600. The Decombinator software suite was used to annotate V, J and CDR3 in the TCR reads. For the PS versus PT1 abundance plots, all samples were subsampled to the same number of TCRs (28,000). TCRs were defined as expanded if absent before sensitization and observed at least eight times at the 2-week time point. In TCRdb, the public reads were trimmed at Q25 with fastp and aligned with MiXCR, with productive beta chains retained. CDR3 protein sequences are deduplicated, and each keeps its most common genes and DNA. The V and J calls follow TCRdb's processing rather than the paper's. The sample table lists tens of thousands of distinct CDR3 sequences, under 10% of them with a count of one. Jointly, the top ten make up approximately 2.1% of the sample.

This sample is part of a study of human T cells and chemical hapten exposure (dated by TCRdb to about 2021). Context from the whole study: The libraries were sequenced as a pool, and the TCR yield per sample differed mostly because of small variations in library volumes within the pool. Both TCR alpha and TCR beta chains were sequenced from each blood RNA sample. This study followed changes in the peripheral blood TCR repertoire in vivo during primary and secondary sensitization of alopecia patients to the hapten diphenylcyclopropenone (DPC).

Points the paper makes about the study in general: DPC sensitization did not change how many TCRs were above 1 in 1000 frequency, and no evidence was found of alterations in global repertoire structure. Repeated subsampling changed both the strength of the expansion versus patch-test correlation and the threshold at which the correlation became significant.

Total RNA was extracted from unfractionated whole blood that had been collected in Tempus Blood RNA tubes. About five healthy volunteers were used as TCR sequencing controls and were bled at day 0, 2 weeks and 6 weeks. Including cysteine and phenylalanine, the CDR3 has 16 amino acids. Only the CDR3 DNA is retained, 48 bases long and in frame from the first base. Compared with germline, V lacks 4 bases and J lacks 4 bases; bases without a gene match: 8. Based on the germline V gene, the CDR1 and CDR2 sequences are ENHRY and SYGVKD. The receptor comes from a male donor in good health. Recombination connected TRBV10-3 to TRBJ2-2; TRBD2 fits 8 bases in the junction. The DNA sequence is given as TGTGCCATCAGTGGCACCGGGACTAGTGTCACCGGGGAGCTGTTTTTT. It encodes CAISGTGTSVTGELFF.